This T cell receptor beta chain was identified during a study of blood T cells in healthy people across ages. The germline V gene has CDR1 MNHEY and CDR2 SMNVEV (reference sequence). This CDR3 has 16 residues. The germline V and J ends were trimmed by 6 bases and 5 bases, with 17 bases remaining between them. Sample-barcoded 5' priming and a J-beta primer mix drove a second PCR of roughly 7 to 11 cycles. Every cDNA molecule bore a tag from a template-switch adaptor containing 12 random nucleotides. TCRdb recomputed calls from the 5' RACE reads with MiXCR, one row per CDR3 protein. The repertoire holds approximately 800,000 distinct CDR3 sequences, with nearly 60% as singletons. This clonotype was recorded a few times.

The sequencing input was blood. This chain links TRBV27 with TRBJ1-6, with D hard to call. This receptor was obtained from a man between 25 and 39 years old in good health. CDR3 protein: CASSLSAWSNNSPLHF. In DNA form, the CDR3 reads TGTGCCAGCAGCCTCTCGGCCTGGTCCAATAATTCACCCCTCCACTTT.